This T cell receptor (beta chain) is from a study of blood T cell repertoires in COVID-19. Study summary: Some COVID-19 samples were acute and others convalescent; all came from the United States, Italy and Spain.

Study members were between roughly 18 and 100 years old and lived in 24 US regions. Assignments of participants to cohorts depended upon their own reported clinical history. Sequenced by immunoSEQ multiplex PCR; TCRdb stores in-frame clones only, minus some. The profile shows 250,000 to 400,000 clones, roughly 85% of them singletons. The receptor was derived from a woman in her 30s who had been exposed to COVID-19. Specimen: PBMCs or T cells enriched from blood (not recorded which).

The CDR3 sequence: CARTGTGINEQFF. CDR3 sequence (DNA): TGTGCCAGAACCGGGACAGGGATCAATGAGCAGTTCTTC. The V and J genes are TRBV2 and TRBJ2-1; 9 bases align to TRBD1. Germline values: CDR1 SNHLY, CDR2 FYNNEI. Unmatched junction bases numbered 6, after V lost 9 bases and J lost 6 bases. This CDR3 region has 13 residues.